A single sample is the source of the 29 T cell receptor beta chains below, sequenced in a study of control samples from healthy donors and cancer patients. The table came from immunoSEQ multiplex PCR; TCRdb's copy has only in-frame clones and leaves some out. Here the sample spans more than 150,000 clones, 93% being singletons. Sequencing used blood. The receptors come from a man aged 45-60 years in good health.

V is TRBV20-1 and J is TRBJ2-1, with 9 bases identical to TRBD1. The CDR3 length is 15 residues. J gave up 0 bases and V 6 bases, and 6 bases lay outside the gene matches. Germline V gene lookup returns CDR1 DFQATT and CDR2 SNEGSKA (reference sequence). The CDR3 reads CSASGQGSSYNEQFF. The CDR3 DNA follows: TGCAGTGCGAGTGGACAGGGGAGCTCCTACAATGAGCAGTTCTTC.

This sequence joins TRBV10-3 and TRBJ2-7; weak D call: TRBD2 (5 bases). The CDR3 totals 14 residues. From germline, CDR1 is ENHRY and CDR2 SYGVKD. Deletions cut 7 bases from V and 4 bases from J, with 17 bases between. This CDR3 is CAITQPGNLYEQYF. CDR3 nucleotides: TGTGCCATCACCCAGCCCGGGAACCTATACGAGCAGTACTTC.

V gene TRBV5-1 combines with J gene TRBJ1-1; 8 nucleotides align to TRBD1. The V gene's germline CDR1 is SGHRS and CDR2 YFSETQ. This CDR3 has 15 amino acids. V dropped 4 bases and J dropped 5; count of bases not matched to a gene: 10. CDR3 nucleotides: TGCGCCAGCAGCCTCCAGGACAGGGCGAGGACTGAAGCTTTCTTT. It yields the protein CASSLQDRARTEAFF.

The CDR3: CASIHRDRGGTEAFF. As DNA, the CDR3 is TGTGCCAGTATTCACCGGGACAGGGGAGGCACTGAAGCTTTCTTT. The chain recombines TRBV19 with TRBJ1-1; 10 nucleotides align to TRBD1. The length of the CDR3 is 15 residues. Germline V gene data show CDR1 as LNHDA and CDR2 as SQIVND (reference sequence). The ends lost 7 bases at V and 4 bases at J; junction bases unmatched: 9. The full variable domain, its missing parts supplied by reference TRBV19 and TRBJ1-1, is DGGITQSPKYLFRKEGQNVTLSCEQNLNHDAMYWYRQDPGQGLRLIYYSQIVNDFQKGDIAEGYSVSREKKESFPLTVTSAQKNPTAFYLCASIHRDRGGTEAFFGQGTRLTVV.

V gene TRBV19 combines with J gene TRBJ2-7, with D possibly TRBD2 on 6 matching bases. The CDR3 runs 15 residues. The ends were cut back, 1 base at V and 2 bases at J, with 12 bases in the middle. Germline CDR1 LNHDA, CDR2 SQIVND (reference sequence). The CDR3 loop is CASSIAREFAYEQYF. The CDR3 coding sequence is TGTGCCAGTAGTATAGCGCGGGAATTTGCCTACGAGCAGTACTTC.

The gene calls are TRBV11-2 and TRBJ1-1, with D possibly matching TRBD1 (6 bases). CDR1 and CDR2 from the germline V gene are SGHAT and FQNNGV. Trimming cost V 1 base and J 1 base, with 10 bases left between them. The CDR3 runs to 15 residues. The CDR3 DNA sequence: TGTGCCAGCAGCTTAGGTCCAGGGGAGAACACTGAAGCTTTCTTT. Protein sequence: CASSLGPGENTEAFF.

The V gene is TRBV12-3 or TRBV12-4, the J gene TRBJ1-2; no clear D. There are 12 residues in the CDR3. Trimming pared 2 bases from V and 5 bases from J, leaving 6 bases between. In DNA form, the CDR3 reads TGTGCCAGCAGTTTATCCGTTTATGGCTACACCTTC. This encodes CASSLSVYGYTF.

This clone was observed a single time. The CDR3 coding sequence is TGTGCCAGCAGTTTAGAGACAGGGACGGCCTTAGTAGCTTTCTTT. It translates to CASSLETGTALVAFF. The chain carries TRBV28 and TRBJ1-1; TRBD1 agrees at 7 bases. CDR1 MDHEN and CDR2 SYDVKM come from the germline V gene. The CDR3 runs to 15 residues. V was pared by 2 bases and J by 10 bases, with 13 bases of the junction left unmatched.

The gene calls are TRBV6-6 and TRBJ2-4; D not resolved. There are 14 residues in the CDR3. Germline CDR1 reads MNHNY; CDR2 reads SVGAGI (reference sequence). The V end lost 6 bases, the J end lost 6 bases, and 15 bases lay between the germline ends. For the CDR3, the DNA is TGTGCCAGCAGGGGGTCGGCGGATGGAAACATTCAGTACTTC. Its translation is CASRGSADGNIQYF.

This clone showed up just a few times. Relative to the germline gene, one junction end is altered; a read error may explain this. The chain joins TRBV7-7 to TRBJ2-1; unclear D gene. Germline CDR1 SSHAT, CDR2 FNYEAQ (reference sequence). This CDR3 comprises 14 residues. CDR3 in DNA: TGTGCTAGCAGCAAAGGCGTGGGGTTGGATGAGCAGTTCTTC. Its protein product is CASSKGVGLDEQFF.

The rearrangement uses TRBV2 and TRBJ1-2; D not resolved. Germline CDR1 SNHLY, CDR2 FYNNEI. Trimming took off 3 bases at V and 2 bases at J, with 10 bases between the two ends. The CDR3 covers 14 residues. CDR3 sequence reads: CASSEEQRNYGYTF. The CDR3 DNA reads TGTGCCAGCAGTGAGGAACAGCGAAACTATGGCTACACCTTC.

The genes are TRBV7-9 and TRBJ2-7; 8 bases agree with TRBD2. Germline V lookup: CDR1 SEHNR, CDR2 FQNEAQ (reference sequence). The CDR3 consists of 15 residues. The trim removed 1 base at V and 5 bases at J, leaving 7 bases unmatched. The CDR3 nucleotides are TGTGCCAGCAGCTTAGTTGGCGGGAGGAGCAACGAGCAGTACTTC. This codes for CASSLVGGRSNEQYF.

The V call is TRBV28, the J call TRBJ1-6, with D maybe TRBD1 (5 bases). V was shortened by 5 bases and J by 10 bases, with 15 bases between the two germline ends. CDR1 and CDR2 from the germline V gene are MDHEN and SYDVKM. The CDR3 runs 14 residues. The CDR3 DNA reads TGTGCCAGCAGTGGAGGCGGGGGAGGCTCACCCCTCCACTTT. Its translation: CASSGGGGGSPLHF.

The genes are TRBV11-2 and TRBJ2-3; maybe TRBD1 (5 bases). Germline CDR1 is SGHAT and CDR2 is FQNNGV. The CDR3 contains 14 residues. With 1 base removed from V and 2 bases from J, the gap between germline ends came to 7 bases. The CDR3 sequence is CASSLGTPTDTQYF. Here the CDR3 DNA reads TGTGCCAGCAGCTTAGGGACACCCACAGATACGCAGTATTTT.

The chain carries TRBV28 and TRBJ2-7, with D uncertain. Germline lookup yields CDR1 MDHEN and CDR2 SYDVKM. The CDR3 sequence is 13 residues long. Trimming removed 8 bases from V and 0 bases from J, with 11 bases in between. CDR3 bases: TGTGCCAGCCACTATTCGAGCTCCTACGAGCAGTACTTC. It is translated as CASHYSSSYEQYF.

The chain uses TRBV2 and TRBJ2-1; D remains unclear. The CDR3 covers 15 residues. The germline CDR1 and CDR2 sequences are SNHLY and FYNNEI. V gave up 1 base and J gave up 3 bases, with 10 bases separating them. The chain's CDR3 is CASSEEGWFYNEQFF. The CDR3 DNA reads TGTGCCAGCAGTGAAGAAGGGTGGTTCTACAATGAGCAGTTCTTC.

The chain has TRBV10-3 and TRBJ2-3, with D uncertain. The germline V and J ends were trimmed by 4 bases and 0 bases, with 14 bases remaining between them. The V gene's germline CDR1 is ENHRY and CDR2 SYGVKD. This CDR3 comprises 16 residues. The CDR3 loop is CAISGPLSESTDTQYF. The CDR3 region has the DNA TGTGCCATCAGTGGTCCCCTATCAGAAAGCACAGATACGCAGTATTTT.

This chain connects TRBV10-1 to TRBJ2-7; possibly TRBD2 for D (5 bases). Germline V lookup: CDR1 WNHNN, CDR2 SYGVQD (reference sequence). The CDR3 is made up of 12 amino acids. Trimming removed 6 bases from V and 12 bases from J, with 18 bases in between. As DNA, the CDR3 is TGCGCCAGCAGCTCCGGACTGTCAACCGTGTACTTC. Protein product: CASSSGLSTVYF.

This chain connects TRBV27 to TRBJ2-5; 11 positions agree with TRBD2. The germline gives CDR1 MNHEY, CDR2 SMNVEV (reference sequence). CDR3 length equals 16 residues. V lost 6 bases and J lost 1; bases outside the gene matches: 7. CDR3 sequence (DNA): TGTGCCAGCAGGCGACTAGCGGGGAGTTTCCAAGAGACCCAGTACTTC. Its translation: CASRRLAGSFQETQYF.

V gene TRBV20-1 combines with J gene TRBJ1-1; D remains ambiguous. The germline gives CDR1 DFQATT, CDR2 SNEGSKA (reference sequence). Trimming left V 0 bases short and J 2 bases short, with 1 base between. CDR3 length: 11 residues. DNA of the CDR3: TGCAGTGCTAGAGACAACACTGAAGCTTTCTTT. As protein: CSARDNTEAFF.

The chain recombines TRBV5-1 with TRBJ1-2, with a possible D match to TRBD1 (5 bases). The CDR3 contains 14 residues. V gave up 4 bases and J gave up 3 bases, with 13 bases separating them. CDR1 is SGHRS, CDR2 YFSETQ, per germline. The CDR3 region is CASSPTGTDYGYTF. The CDR3 bases are TGCGCCAGCAGCCCAACCGGGACGGACTATGGCTACACCTTC.

This sequence joins TRBV30 and TRBJ2-2; 8 nucleotides align to TRBD1. The CDR3 spans 13 residues. The trim removed 5 bases at V and 4 bases at J, leaving 3 bases unmatched. The germline V gene has CDR1 GTSNPN and CDR2 SVGIG (reference sequence). The CDR3, as DNA: TGTGCCTGGGGACAGGGAATCACCGGGGAGCTGTTTTTT. Residues: CAWGQGITGELFF.

The rearrangement joins TRBV19 to TRBJ1-6, with unresolved D. There are 16 residues in the CDR3. V lost 6 bases, J lost 5 bases, and 17 bases lay in between. CDR1 is LNHDA, CDR2 SQIVND, per germline (reference sequence). DNA for the CDR3: TGTGCCAGTAGGGGGAGCCCTTATAGTCATAATTCACCCCTCCACTTT. Protein: CASRGSPYSHNSPLHF.

This clone has just one count. The J gene is TRBJ1-5, the V gene TRBV4-2; 8 bases are shared with TRBD1. V was pared by 0 bases and J by 6 bases, with 10 bases of the junction left unmatched. The CDR3 runs 17 residues. Germline V gene data show CDR1 as LGHNA and CDR2 as YNFKEQ. The CDR3 nucleotides read TGTGCCAGCAGCCAAGAGAGTGCCAGGGGGCTTGGTCAGCCCCAGCATTTT. As protein: CASSQESARGLGQPQHF.

The chain employs TRBV27 and TRBJ2-7; D is tentatively TRBD1 or TRBD2 (5 bases each). V lost 1 base and J lost 7, with 11 bases in between. Per germline, CDR1 MNHEY and CDR2 SMNVEV (reference sequence). There are 13 residues in the CDR3. Here the CDR3 DNA reads TGTGCCAGCAGTTTATTGTACGGGGCGGAGCAGTACTTC. Its translation: CASSLLYGAEQYF.

The chain links TRBV28 to TRBJ2-7, with no clear D. The germline V gene has CDR1 MDHEN and CDR2 SYDVKM. With 2 bases removed from V and 0 bases from J, the gap between germline ends came to 8 bases. There are 14 residues in the CDR3. The CDR3 region is CASSLISHSYEQYF. The CDR3 nucleotides are TGTGCCAGCAGTTTAATCTCCCACTCCTACGAGCAGTACTTC.

This clone was found once. The chain recombines TRBV3-1 (or the pseudogene TRBV3-2) with TRBJ2-5; D is possibly TRBD1 or TRBD2 (5 bases each). The germline V gene has CDR1 LGHDT and CDR2 YNNKEL (reference sequence). Trimming shortened V by 5 bases and J by 5 bases, and 15 bases separated the two germline ends. This CDR3 has 14 amino acids. CDR3 loop: CASSTRDGGETQYF. CDR3 in DNA: TGTGCCAGCAGCACCCGGGACGGCGGGGAGACCCAGTACTTC.

The chain joins TRBV4-2 to TRBJ2-5; D uncertain. The CDR3 is made up of 14 amino acids. V lost 4 bases and J 2 bases, leaving 11 bases between the germline ends. Germline loops: CDR1 LGHNA, CDR2 YNFKEQ. The CDR3 region has the DNA TGTGCCAGCAGCCCCAAGTTAGGACAAGAGACCCAGTACTTC. Translated, it gives CASSPKLGQETQYF.

The genes are TRBV10-3 and TRBJ1-3; no reliable D call. V lost 2 bases, J lost 3 bases, and 8 bases lay in between. Germline CDR1 reads ENHRY; CDR2 reads SYGVKD. The CDR3 has 14 residues. The CDR3 DNA follows: TGTGCCATCAGTGAGGTTGGAGATGGAAACACCATATATTTT. Translating it yields CAISEVGDGNTIYF.